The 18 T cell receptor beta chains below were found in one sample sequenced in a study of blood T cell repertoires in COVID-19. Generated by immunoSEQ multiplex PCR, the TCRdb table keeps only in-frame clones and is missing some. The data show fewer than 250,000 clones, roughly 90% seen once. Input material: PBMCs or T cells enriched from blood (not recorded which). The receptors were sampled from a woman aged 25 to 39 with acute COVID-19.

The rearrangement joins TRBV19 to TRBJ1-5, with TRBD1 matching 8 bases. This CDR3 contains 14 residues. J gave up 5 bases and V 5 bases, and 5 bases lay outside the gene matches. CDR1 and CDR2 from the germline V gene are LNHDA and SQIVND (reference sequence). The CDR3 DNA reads TGTGCCAGTAGTCTACAGGGGGGGGATCAGCCCCAGCATTTT. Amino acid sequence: CASSLQGGDQPQHF.

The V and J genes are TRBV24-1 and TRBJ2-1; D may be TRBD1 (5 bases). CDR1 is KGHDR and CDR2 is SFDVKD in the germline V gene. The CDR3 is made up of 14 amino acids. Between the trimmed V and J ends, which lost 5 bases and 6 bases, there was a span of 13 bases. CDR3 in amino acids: CATSAGVRGNEQFF. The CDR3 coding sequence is TGTGCCACCAGTGCTGGGGTTAGGGGCAATGAGCAGTTCTTC.

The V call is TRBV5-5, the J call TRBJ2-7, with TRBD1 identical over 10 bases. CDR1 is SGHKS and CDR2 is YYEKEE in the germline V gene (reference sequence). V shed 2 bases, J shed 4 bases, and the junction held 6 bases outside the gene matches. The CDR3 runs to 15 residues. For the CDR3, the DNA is TGTGCCAGCAGCTTAGCCAGGGACAGGGGATACGAGCAGTACTTC. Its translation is CASSLARDRGYEQYF.

The CDR3 sequence: CASSRGTATNSPLHF. The CDR3 region has the DNA TGTGCCAGCAGCCGCGGGACAGCCACTAATTCACCCCTCCACTTT. V is TRBV11-3 and J is TRBJ1-6, with TRBD1 matching 7 bases. Trimming at V came to 5 bases and at J to 6 bases, leaving 7 bases not matched to a gene. The CDR3 covers 15 residues. Germline loops: CDR1 SGHNT, CDR2 YENEEA.

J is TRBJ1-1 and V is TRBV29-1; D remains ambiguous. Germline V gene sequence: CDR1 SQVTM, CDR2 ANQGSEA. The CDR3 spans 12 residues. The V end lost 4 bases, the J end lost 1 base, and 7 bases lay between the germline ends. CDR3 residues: CSVGWQNTEAFF. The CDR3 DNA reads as TGCAGCGTTGGTTGGCAGAACACTGAAGCTTTCTTT.

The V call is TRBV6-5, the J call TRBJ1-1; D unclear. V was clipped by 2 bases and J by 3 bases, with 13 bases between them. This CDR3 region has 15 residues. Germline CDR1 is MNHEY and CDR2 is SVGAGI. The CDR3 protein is CASSYHGEVDTEAFF. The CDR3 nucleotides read TGTGCCAGCAGTTACCACGGGGAGGTGGACACTGAAGCTTTCTTT.

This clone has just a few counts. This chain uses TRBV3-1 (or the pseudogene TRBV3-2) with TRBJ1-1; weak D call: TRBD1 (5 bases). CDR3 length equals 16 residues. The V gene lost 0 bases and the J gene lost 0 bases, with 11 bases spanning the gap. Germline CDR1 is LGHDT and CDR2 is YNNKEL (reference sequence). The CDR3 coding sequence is TGTGCCAGCAGCCAAGATATACAGGTAATGAACACTGAAGCTTTCTTT. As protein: CASSQDIQVMNTEAFF.

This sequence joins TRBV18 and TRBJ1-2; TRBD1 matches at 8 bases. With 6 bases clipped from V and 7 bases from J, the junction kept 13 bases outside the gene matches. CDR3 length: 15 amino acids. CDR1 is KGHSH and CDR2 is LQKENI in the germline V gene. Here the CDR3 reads CASSQDSGGASGYTF. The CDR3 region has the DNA TGTGCCAGCTCCCAAGACTCAGGGGGCGCCAGTGGCTACACCTTC.

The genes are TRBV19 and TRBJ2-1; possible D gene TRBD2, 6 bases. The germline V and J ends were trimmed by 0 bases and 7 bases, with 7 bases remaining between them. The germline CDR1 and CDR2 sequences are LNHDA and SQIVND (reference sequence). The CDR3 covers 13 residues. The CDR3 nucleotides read TGTGCCAGTAGTATAGATCGGGGGAATGAGCAGTTCTTC. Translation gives CASSIDRGNEQFF.

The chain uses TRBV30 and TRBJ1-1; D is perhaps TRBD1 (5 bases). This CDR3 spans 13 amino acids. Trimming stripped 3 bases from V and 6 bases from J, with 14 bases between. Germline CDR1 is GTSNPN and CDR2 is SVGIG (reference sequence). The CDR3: CAWRGQGYAEAFF. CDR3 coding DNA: TGTGCCTGGAGAGGGCAGGGCTACGCTGAAGCTTTCTTT.

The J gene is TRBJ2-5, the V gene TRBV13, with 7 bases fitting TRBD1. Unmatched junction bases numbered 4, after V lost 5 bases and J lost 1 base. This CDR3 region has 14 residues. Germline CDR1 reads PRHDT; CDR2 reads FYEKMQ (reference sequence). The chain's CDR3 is CASSLQGPQETQYF. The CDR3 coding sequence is TGTGCCAGCAGCCTACAGGGGCCCCAAGAGACCCAGTACTTC.

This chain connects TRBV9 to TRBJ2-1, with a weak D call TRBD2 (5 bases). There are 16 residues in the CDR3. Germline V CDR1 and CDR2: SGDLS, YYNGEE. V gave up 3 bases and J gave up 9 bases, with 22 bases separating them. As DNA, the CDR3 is TGTGCCAGCAGCGCGGTGGGCGGAATAGGAGGCGTTGAGCAGTTCTTC. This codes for CASSAVGGIGGVEQFF.

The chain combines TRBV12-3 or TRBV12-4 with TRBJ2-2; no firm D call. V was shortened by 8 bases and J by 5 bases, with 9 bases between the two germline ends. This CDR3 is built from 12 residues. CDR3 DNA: TGTGCCAGCGCGACACCTACCGGGGAGCTGTTTTTT. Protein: CASATPTGELFF.

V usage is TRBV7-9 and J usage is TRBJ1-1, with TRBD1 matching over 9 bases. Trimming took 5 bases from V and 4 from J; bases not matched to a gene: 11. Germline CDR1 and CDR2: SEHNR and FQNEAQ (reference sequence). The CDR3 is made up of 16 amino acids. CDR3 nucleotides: TGTGCCAGCAGCGTCCCGGGACAGGGCCTGGGCACTGAAGCTTTCTTT. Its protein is CASSVPGQGLGTEAFF.

CDR3 sequence reads: CASSQEAALGGGTTGELFF. CDR3 DNA: TGTGCCAGCAGCCAAGAAGCCGCCCTGGGGGGGGGAACGACCGGGGAGCTGTTTTTT. This chain uses TRBV4-2 with TRBJ2-2, with 7 bases that match TRBD2. This CDR3 is built from 19 residues. Trimming at V came to 0 bases and at J to 5 bases, leaving 15 bases not matched to a gene. CDR1 LGHNA and CDR2 YNFKEQ come from the germline V gene.

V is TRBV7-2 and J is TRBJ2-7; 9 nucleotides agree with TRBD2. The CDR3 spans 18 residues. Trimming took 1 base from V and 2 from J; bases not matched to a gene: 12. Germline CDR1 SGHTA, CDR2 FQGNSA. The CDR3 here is CASSLVLPAGGNPYEQYF. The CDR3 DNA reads TGTGCCAGCAGCTTAGTACTTCCGGCGGGGGGGAATCCCTACGAGCAGTACTTC.

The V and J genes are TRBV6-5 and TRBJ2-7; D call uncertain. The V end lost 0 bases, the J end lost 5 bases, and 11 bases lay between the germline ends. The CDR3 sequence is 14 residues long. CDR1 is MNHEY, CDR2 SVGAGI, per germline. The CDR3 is CASSYSGTQDEQYF. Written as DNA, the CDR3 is TGTGCCAGCAGTTACTCGGGCACCCAGGACGAGCAGTACTTC.

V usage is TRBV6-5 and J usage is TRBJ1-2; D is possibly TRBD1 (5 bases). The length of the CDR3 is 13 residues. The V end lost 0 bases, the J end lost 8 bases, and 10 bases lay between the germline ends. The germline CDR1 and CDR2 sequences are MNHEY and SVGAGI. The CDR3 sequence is CASSYSGGRGYTF. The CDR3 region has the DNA TGTGCCAGCAGTTACTCGGGGGGTCGAGGCTACACCTTC.